Sequencing of this T cell receptor beta chain was carried out in a study of response to subunit inactivated influenza vaccine. Study results and caveats: Authors suggested each seasonal influenza vaccination recruits few new T cells.

TCRdb re-derived calls from the RT-PCR reads in MiXCR, one entry per CDR3 protein. The table lists more than 700,000 distinct CDR3 sequences, 21% of them singletons, with more than 8.5% in the top ten. The germline CDR1 and CDR2 sequences are MNHEY and SVGEGT. The CDR3 contains 14 residues. V gave up 6 bases and J gave up 7 bases; unmatched junction bases: 6. This clonotype was picked up a small number of times. The target antigen is unknown. The receptor's source is a man aged 45-60 years who received an inactivated influenza vaccine. The sequencing here drew on PBMCs from blood, taken more than 4 days after vaccination. The rearrangement uses TRBV6-2 or TRBV6-3 and TRBJ2-1; 10 nucleotides line up with TRBD1. The CDR3 bases are TGTGCCAGCAGAGGCGACAGGGGGCAAAATGAGCAGTTCTTC. Its translation is CASRGDRGQNEQFF.